Listed below are T cell receptor beta chains from one sample, sequenced in a study of Ad26.COV2.S vaccination and SARS-CoV-2 variants. Assay: immunoSEQ multiplex PCR; the TCRdb copy retains only in-frame clones and omits some. This table holds roughly 400,000 clones, about nine tenths found once. The source was peripheral blood, collected in a trial of Ad26.COV2.S vaccine versus placebo. The receptors come from a person aged 18-60 years who received the Ad26.COV2.S COVID-19 vaccine or a placebo. The CDR3 runs from the conserved cysteine through the conserved F or W. A D gene is named only where the DNA matches it firmly. Only some rows state a clone size, as once, few, many or a class for expanded clones.

size: -
V: TRBV5-6
D: -
J: TRBJ1-4
CDR3: CASSLEVRDGWTNEKLFF
DNA: TGTGCCAGCAGCTTGGAGGTCCGGGACGGTTGGACTAATGAAAAACTGTTTTTT

size: -
V: TRBV7-2
D: -
J: TRBJ1-6
CDR3: CASSLDDDSPLHF
DNA: TGTGCCAGCAGCTTAGACGACGATTCACCCCTCCACTTT

size: -
V: TRBV2
D: -
J: TRBJ2-5
CDR3: CASSPDREETQYF
DNA: TGTGCCAGCAGCCCGGACCGGGAGGAGACCCAGTACTTC

size: -
V: TRBV6-2/TRBV6-3
D: TRBD2
J: TRBJ2-5
CDR3: CASSYFGTSGGETQYF
DNA: TGTGCCAGCAGTTACTTCGGGACTAGCGGGGGTGAGACCCAGTACTTC

size: -
V: TRBV19
D: TRBD2
J: TRBJ2-3
CDR3: CASSKSHSGLGYTQYF
DNA: TGTGCCAGTAGTAAGAGCCATAGCGGGTTAGGGTATACGCAGTATTTT

size: -
V: TRBV9
D: -
J: TRBJ1-1
CDR3: CASSQGQNTEAFF
DNA: TGTGCCAGCAGCCAAGGACAGAACACTGAAGCTTTCTTT

size: -
V: TRBV28
D: -
J: TRBJ2-7
CDR3: CASRYGYEQYF
DNA: TGTGCCAGCAGGTACGGCTACGAGCAGTACTTC

size: -
V: TRBV7-2
D: -
J: TRBJ2-5
CDR3: CASSLALGRGQETQYF
DNA: TGTGCCAGCAGCTTAGCGCTGGGACGAGGGCAAGAGACCCAGTACTTC

size: -
V: TRBV2
D: TRBD1
J: TRBJ1-4
CDR3: CASSRSGDRGEKLFF
DNA: TGTGCCAGCAGCCGGTCGGGGGACAGGGGGGAAAAACTGTTTTTT

size: -
V: TRBV2
D: -
J: TRBJ1-2
CDR3: CASKLDTGHGYTF
DNA: TGTGCCAGCAAATTAGACACAGGCCATGGCTACACCTTC

size: -
V: TRBV24-1
D: -
J: TRBJ2-3
CDR3: CATFPQDRTGPFPTDTQYF
DNA: TGTGCCACCTTTCCACAGGACCGAACCGGCCCCTTTCCCACAGATACGCAGTATTTT

size: -
V: TRBV7-8
D: -
J: TRBJ2-3
CDR3: CASSRGTDTQYF
DNA: TGTGCCAGCAGCCGCGGCACAGATACGCAGTATTTT

size: few
V: TRBV19
D: TRBD1
J: TRBJ2-7
CDR3: CASSNWTGMSEQYF
DNA: TGTGCCAGTAGTAACTGGACAGGGATGAGCGAGCAGTACTTC

size: -
V: TRBV6-6
D: TRBD1
J: TRBJ1-6
CDR3: CASYGGTGGSPLHF
DNA: TGTGCCAGCTATGGGGGGACAGGAGGTTCACCCCTCCACTTT

size: -
V: TRBV7-8
D: -
J: TRBJ2-7
CDR3: CASSSRQVSPPTYEQYF
DNA: TGTGCCAGCAGCTCCCGCCAAGTTAGCCCACCTACCTACGAGCAGTACTTC

size: -
V: TRBV19
D: -
J: TRBJ2-2
CDR3: CASSIFRPNTGELFF
DNA: TGTGCCAGTAGTATCTTCAGGCCGAACACCGGGGAGCTGTTTTTT

size: -
V: TRBV4-2
D: TRBD2
J: TRBJ2-1
CDR3: CASSQLAGGPNHNEQFF
DNA: TGTGCCAGCAGCCAACTAGCGGGGGGCCCGAATCACAATGAGCAGTTCTTC

size: -
V: TRBV25-1
D: TRBD1
J: TRBJ2-7
CDR3: CASSGTGGREQYF
DNA: TGTGCCAGCAGTGGGACAGGGGGCAGGGAGCAGTACTTC

size: -
V: TRBV27
D: -
J: TRBJ2-1
CDR3: CASRLSRTRLSSYNEQFF
DNA: TGTGCCAGCAGATTATCGCGAACAAGGCTCAGCTCCTACAATGAGCAGTTCTTC

size: once
V: TRBV5-8
D: -
J: TRBJ1-5
CDR3: CASSSDRFESNQPQHF
DNA: TGTGCCAGCAGCTCTGACAGGTTTGAGAGCAATCAGCCCCAGCATTTT

size: -
V: TRBV19
D: -
J: TRBJ1-2
CDR3: CASRKGEREPTGTPYGYTF
DNA: TGTGCCAGTAGAAAGGGGGAGAGGGAACCTACCGGGACACCCTATGGCTACACCTTC

size: -
V: TRBV19
D: -
J: TRBJ2-5
CDR3: CASSIWGKETQYF
DNA: TGTGCCAGTAGTATTTGGGGAAAAGAGACCCAGTACTTC

size: -
V: TRBV9
D: -
J: TRBJ2-1
CDR3: CASSEADHNEQFF
DNA: TGTGCCAGCAGCGAAGCGGATCACAATGAGCAGTTCTTC

size: -
V: TRBV25-1
D: TRBD2
J: TRBJ2-7
CDR3: CASSLLAASSYEQYF
DNA: TGTGCCAGCAGCCTACTAGCGGCAAGCTCCTACGAGCAGTACTTC

size: -
V: TRBV10-3
D: -
J: TRBJ2-5
CDR3: CAISEFFGETQYF
DNA: TGTGCCATCAGTGAATTTTTCGGAGAGACCCAGTACTTC

size: once
V: TRBV18
D: TRBD1
J: TRBJ2-7
CDR3: CASSGQGQSSYEQYF
DNA: TGTGCCAGCTCAGGGCAGGGACAGAGCTCCTACGAGCAGTACTTC

size: -
V: TRBV18
D: TRBD2
J: TRBJ2-1
CDR3: CASSSSVASGGGEFF
DNA: TGTGCCAGCTCAAGCTCAGTGGCTAGCGGGGGAGGGGAGTTCTTC

size: -
V: TRBV21-1
D: -
J: TRBJ2-3
CDR3: CASSKTSGASSSTDTQYF
DNA: TGTGCCAGCAGCAAGACTAGCGGGGCCTCATCTAGCACAGATACGCAGTATTTT

size: -
V: TRBV30
D: -
J: TRBJ2-7
CDR3: CAWSGQVHEQYF
DNA: TGTGCCTGGAGTGGACAGGTCCACGAGCAGTACTTC

size: -
V: TRBV19
D: -
J: TRBJ1-2
CDR3: CASSWGGHGYTF
DNA: TGTGCCAGTTCATGGGGCGGACATGGCTACACCTTC

size: once
V: TRBV12-3/TRBV12-4
D: -
J: TRBJ2-7
CDR3: CASSFGTPYEQYF
DNA: TGTGCCAGCAGTTTTGGCACCCCCTACGAGCAGTACTTC

size: -
V: TRBV3-1/TRBV3-2
D: TRBD1
J: TRBJ1-1
CDR3: CASSQGRLQGVRGMHTEAFF
DNA: TGTGCCAGCAGCCAAGGAAGACTACAGGGGGTTCGTGGTATGCACACTGAAGCTTTCTTT

size: -
V: TRBV28
D: TRBD1
J: TRBJ1-5
CDR3: CASSPLGTGGFGNQPQHF
DNA: TGTGCCAGCAGTCCCTTAGGGACAGGGGGTTTCGGCAATCAGCCCCAGCATTTT

size: once
V: TRBV30
D: TRBD1
J: TRBJ2-1
CDR3: CAWTRQGVYNEQFF
DNA: TGTGCCTGGACCAGACAGGGGGTCTACAATGAGCAGTTCTTC

size: once
V: TRBV19
D: TRBD1
J: TRBJ1-3
CDR3: CASSPTGVTSNTIYF
DNA: TGTGCCAGTAGTCCAACAGGGGTAACGTCAAACACCATATATTTT

size: once
V: TRBV11-2
D: -
J: TRBJ1-4
CDR3: CASSFRAGLEKLFF
DNA: TGTGCCAGCAGCTTCAGGGCAGGGCTCGAAAAACTGTTTTTT

size: -
V: TRBV18
D: -
J: TRBJ2-3
CDR3: CASSPLTKSTGTDTQYF
DNA: TGTGCCAGCTCACCACTGACGAAGTCTACGGGCACAGATACGCAGTATTTT

size: -
V: TRBV5-1
D: TRBD2
J: TRBJ2-2
CDR3: CASSLRTSGGPGELFF
DNA: TGCGCCAGCAGCTTGAGAACTAGCGGGGGACCCGGGGAGCTGTTTTTT